This passage covers 3 T cell receptor beta chains from one sample sequenced in a study of shared clonotypes between healthy human individuals. The naive CD8 subset, CD45RO-negative cells positively selected for CCR7, excluded terminally differentiated effector memory CD45RA+ cells. Only in-frame clones appear in the TCRdb table, and some are missing; sequencing was by immunoSEQ multiplex PCR. The top ten clones hold around 1.1% of a sample with some 2 million clones, about 95% of them seen once. The sequenced material came from naive CD8+ T cells sorted from blood. These receptor sequences come from a man between 18 and 29 years old in good health.

In this sample, this clone turned up a few times. This chain uses TRBV10-1 with TRBJ2-5; 7 bases align to TRBD1. The V segment lost 5 bases and the J segment 4 bases; nucleotides outside the gene matches: 10. CDR1 is WNHNN and CDR2 is SYGVQD in the germline V gene (reference sequence). The length of the CDR3 is 15 residues. DNA of the CDR3: TGCGCCAGCAGTCCTAGACAGGGTAGGGGAGAGACCCAGTACTTC. As protein: CASSPRQGRGETQYF.

The chain recombines TRBV6-5 with TRBJ1-5, with a tentative D call TRBD1 (5 bases). V lost 6 bases, J lost 10 bases, and 19 bases lay in between. Germline-derived CDR1 and CDR2 are MNHEY and SVGAGI. The CDR3 has 14 residues. The DNA of the CDR3 is TGTGCCAGCAGGTCGTTGGGGGGGTTTCAACCCCAGCATTTT. Translating it yields CASRSLGGFQPQHF.

About this clone itself: Other DNA sequences within the sample encode an identical CDR3. The chain carries TRBV27 and TRBJ1-5, with D unclear. The CDR3 runs 14 residues. V lost 3 bases and J 0 bases, leaving 6 bases between the germline ends. CDR1 and CDR2 from the germline V gene are MNHEY and SMNVEV (reference sequence). The CDR3 DNA reads as TGTGCCAGCAGTTTGGGGTCTAGCAATCAGCCCCAGCATTTT. Residues: CASSLGSSNQPQHF.